This T cell receptor beta chain stems from a study of T cells in Graves' hyperthyroidism and ophthalmopathy. Findings and limits, study-wide: Using 13 V-J features, a model discriminated ophthalmopathy from stable hyperthyroidism. Median prediction lead before ophthalmopathy onset was roughly 6 months with the model.

Diagnoses were made from clinical symptoms, serum measures (thyroxine and TRAb), thyroid ultrasound and orbital computed tomography. This clonotype was observed a few times. Its target is not known. V was clipped by 0 bases and J by 0 bases, with 9 bases between them. In germline, CDR1 is DFQATT, CDR2 SNEGSKA (reference sequence). The CDR3 has 15 amino acids. The investigators amplified TCR beta CDR3 regions from RNA transcripts. HTBI primers drove first-round RT-PCR of the TCR CDR3. Each CDR3 protein gets one entry after TCRdb re-called the multiplex PCR reads with MiXCR. In the table there are 650,000 to 750,000 distinct CDR3 sequences, approximately 14% of which are singletons.

The source of this sequence is a woman between 18 and 29 years old with Graves' hyperthyroidism. The sequenced sample consisted of blood. The J gene is TRBJ2-4, the V gene TRBV20-1, with D unresolved. The CDR3 is CSARDPLLAKNIQYF. In DNA form, the CDR3 reads TGCAGTGCTAGAGACCCCCTCCTAGCCAAAAACATTCAGTACTTC.